This TCR beta chain stems from a study of CD8+ T cells in alopecia areata. Whole-study findings and limits: Relative to mice, TCR sharing across patients was less clear, a difference possibly HLA-related.

Treatment reported: oral pan-JAK inhibitor, 5-10 mg twice daily. As concerns this clone: Its antigen is as yet unknown.

cDNA reverse transcribed from extracted RNA served as the sequencing template. Sequencing was performed with immunoSEQ multiplex PCR; in TCRdb, only in-frame clones are kept and a portion is missing. Among 210,000 or so clones listed, approximately 67% were seen once. The germline V gene has CDR1 MRHNA and CDR2 SNTAGT. Trimming took off 5 bases at V and 4 bases at J, with 18 bases between the two ends. There are 16 residues in the CDR3. This clonotype was obtained from a human donor with alopecia areata. Sequencing was performed on CD4+ T cells sorted from blood, taken at week 44, from a patient treated with tofacitinib. The genes are TRBV6-4 and TRBJ2-1, with D possibly matching TRBD1 (5 bases). In DNA, the CDR3 is TGTGCCAGCAGTCTAATGGAAGGGGCCTGGTACAATGAGCAGTTCTTC. It is translated as CASSLMEGAWYNEQFF.